This T cell receptor (beta chain) was sequenced for a study of cytomegalovirus exposure and HLA in healthy donors (TCRdb year 2017). Study-level background: An earlier analysis of roughly 630 of the donors reported roughly 270 Gb of sequence data and some 120 million unique TCR beta sequences from 150 million to 200 million T cells. An early release that covered around 590 HLA-typed donors contained 250 to 350 gigabases of sequencing data and around 85 million unique TCR sequences. Of the roughly 400 genotyped donors, approximately 83% fell in the genetic ancestry cluster associated with self-reported Caucasian donors. The aim of the study was to test whether cataloging public T cell receptors could identify signatures of past pathogen exposure. The study profiled the T cell repertoires of hundreds of subjects by immunosequencing and related them to cytomegalovirus serostatus. In addition to the first cohort of 666 subjects, a separate validation cohort of about 120 different subjects was used. The study combined high-throughput TCR immunosequencing, statistical association of individual TCRs with disease status, and machine learning to predict cytomegalovirus infection status. To study patterns of TCR occurrence, a later analysis re-analyzed previously published TCR beta repertoires from 700 or so donors and added high-resolution HLA genotyping. In the later analysis, no new phenotypic data were used to find candidate immune exposures; instead, reliance was placed on TCR beta sequences and their occurrence across donors. An earlier analysis of about 620 of the donors applied high-throughput TCR beta sequencing to assess whether each TCR beta V gene segment acted as functional or pseudogenic. Alongside the repertoire data, information on donor age, sex, ethnicity and CMV serostatus was compiled. A later genetic analysis used genome-wide SNP genotypes for about 55% of the 666 donors, treating that subset as a discovery cohort. All discovery cohort repertoires had been generated using a single sequencing platform. HLA typing covered class I and class II loci at four-digit resolution. The number of typed donors differed by locus: 629-630 for A, B, C, DRB1 and DQB1; approximately 540 for DQA1; approximately 610 for DPA1; and around 450 for DPB1. Because of strong linkage in the cohort, roughly five DR-DQ haplotypes were treated as single units for association and clustering. Among about 360 genotyped donors of the cohort, an average of roughly 240,000 unique TCR beta nucleotide sequences were sequenced per donor, approximately 20% of them non-productive. Paper-wide results and their limitations: The classifier was reported to diagnose cytomegalovirus status with high specificity and sensitivity in both the original cohort and the validation cohort. Because HLA typing was unavailable for some donors at each locus, only the typed subset was used in association tests. Broadly in line with IMGT annotations, most TCR beta V segments showed up in productive rearrangements about 87% or about 30% of the time in an earlier analysis of several hundred of the donors. In a later analysis, around 17,000 TCR beta sequences were associated with specific HLA alleles at a false discovery rate of 0.05. According to a later analysis, TCR association rates differed among HLA loci, with DRB1 alleles showing the most associated TCRs and HLA-C alleles showing the fewest. Because counts were too low, about 15 rarely observed V segments, including chromosome 9 orphons, were left out of the earlier analysis of 587 of the donors. Some IMGT-functional V segments, including TRBV6-2 and TRBV6-3, could not be told apart with the 87-base-pair reads, so those segments were excluded. Across donors, most TCR sequences were observed very rarely, whereas some public TCRs were present in many individuals. Correlated functional status among segregating V segments might reflect linkage disequilibrium, but an unknown experimental factor could not be ruled out. Most CMV-associated TCR beta chains appeared to be HLA-restricted in a later analysis, and the HLA associations seemed to be driven largely by CMV exposure. A later genetic analysis associated a missense DCLRE1C variant with V-gene and J-gene trimming of TCR beta chains, and an independent cohort replicated the association. For the cohort, immune exposure information was limited to CMV serostatus. Only TCR beta chains were sequenced in this cohort, and the absence of alpha or paired-chain data limited detectable features. A further reported finding was that TCR beta sequences accurately predicted the HLA-A and HLA-B alleles for most subjects in the first cohort. In vitro tests confirmed that three of the cytomegalovirus-associated TCR beta chains recognize cytomegalovirus antigens. The study gave a list of about 170 TCR beta chains associated with cytomegalovirus. When HLA alleles, especially DR and DQ, strongly co-occurred, TCR associations were difficult to assign to individual alleles. A later analysis found that HLA-associated TCR beta chains were more clonally expanded and had lower generation probabilities than equally common non-associated chains. A cluster of highly shared sequence variants was judged likely to be a technical artifact of the sequencing pipeline. The presence/absence analyses assumed that sequencing depth was roughly uniform across donors, and that assumption may not be true. According to the authors, the approach could potentially be generalized to other disease states and immunological phenotypes. A later analysis reported that several top co-occurrence clusters appeared linked to parvovirus B19, influenza, CMV and Epstein-Barr virus. According to a later genetic analysis, donors in an Asian-associated ancestry cluster had fewer N-insertions in productive TCRs than the roughly 670-donor mean.

With respect to this clone: The antigen it binds to is not known. There are no base qualities to consult, and no much larger clone falls within one base.

The cohort consisted of 666 healthy bone marrow donors. All cohort members were sampled while nominally healthy, although unrecorded immune exposures were likely present. The donor tested CMV seronegative and was one of the 352 seronegative cohort members. A peripheral blood sample was collected from each donor, and TCR beta sequencing was performed on peripheral blood mononuclear cells. Genomic DNA was extracted from the blood cell samples with the Qiagen DNeasy Blood Extraction Kit. The CDR3 runs 15 amino acids, cysteine and phenylalanine included. The kept DNA is CDR3 alone, 45 bases in frame from the first base. The junction shows trimming of 5 bases on V and 8 bases on J, and the gene matches do not reach 10 bases of it. The germline V gene yields MDHEN for CDR1 and SYDVKM for CDR2. Library method: the immunoSEQ multiplex PCR assay. For the multiplex PCR, a mixture combining 60 forward primers for TCR Vbeta segments and 13 reverse primers for TCR Jbeta segments was used. The CDR3 region of rearranged TCR beta genes was amplified from genomic DNA with a multiplex PCR assay. The Illumina HiSeq System was used to sequence the amplified TCR beta libraries as 87-base-pair reads. Per the authors' processing: A later analysis counted some 80 million unique TCR beta chains across the 670 or so repertoires, and around 9.9 million of these chains were shared by at least two donors. To remove PCR and sequencing errors, raw reads were error-corrected and collapsed into unique sequences using a nearest-neighbor algorithm that merged closely related sequences. CDR3 sequences were aligned to IMGT reference sequences to assign V, D and J gene segments. For a sequence to be retained, a match of at least six nucleotides to both a V gene segment and a J gene segment was required. A rearrangement counted as productive if the CDR3 had no stop codons and remained in frame with V and J, and every other rearrangement counted as non-productive. CDR3 was defined by IMGT convention, running from the second conserved V-encoded cysteine to the conserved J-encoded phenylalanine. In an earlier analysis of around 600 of the donors, sequences lacking an unambiguous match to a single V gene segment were excluded. In an earlier analysis of 450 to 700 of the donors, V segments were called functional above 56.7% productive rearrangements and were called segregating when the between-donor standard deviation exceeded 5%. A statistical classification framework was developed to diagnose cytomegalovirus status using the catalog of TCR beta chain sequences. A later analysis assigned V and J genes by comparing TCR nucleotide sequences with IMGT/GENE-DB human TR gene sequences. The TCRdist pipeline was used in a later analysis to assign CDR3 sequences and most-parsimonious VDJ recombination scenarios. In a later analysis, every TCR beta chain was defined by the combination of its CDR3 amino acid sequence and its V-gene family, and reads without a unique V-gene family were dropped. In a later analysis, a few hundred highly shared, low-generation-probability nucleotide sequences were removed to address suspected cross-contamination and a sequencing artifact. In a later analysis, a clonal expansion index was calculated for each public chain from normalized within-repertoire ranks of inferred template counts. In a later analysis, generation probabilities were computed with a VDJ recombination model fitted to out-of-frame rearrangements, and the resulting probabilities were checked against IGoR. Hypergeometric tests were used in a later analysis to score TCR-TCR, TCR-HLA and TCR-CMV co-occurrence, with a repertoire-size bias correction applied to the TCR pairs. In a later analysis, false discovery rates were estimated by permuting HLA or CMV assignments 20 times. A later analysis grouped co-occurring TCRs with DBSCAN, adding TCRdist sequence similarity when clustering within HLA-allele-positive subsets. Repertoires with fewer than 30,000 or more than 120,000 public chains, plus five repertoires with anomalous nucleotide sharing, were excluded from co-occurrence clustering. TCRdb's version of the immuneACCESS table is confined to in-frame rearrangements and falls short of the full clone set. An unresolved V gene accounts for under half of the shortfall where checked; the remainder is of unknown origin. The D gene and trimming were derived from the DNA, and the V and J assignments and clone size from that table. The sample table shows more than 150,000 clones, and 70% to 80% are seen once. The biggest ten clones account for around 1.5% of the sample.

Sample: PBMCs. The receptor was derived from a man aged 18-30 years in good health and CMV-seronegative. In this chain, TRBV28 is recombined with TRBJ1-4; 8 nucleotides in the junction match TRBD1. This receptor carries the CDR3 CASSPSGTGGEKLFF. At the DNA level, the sequence is TGTGCCAGCAGTCCCTCCGGGACAGGTGGAGAAAAACTGTTTTTT.